Each of the 17 T cell receptor beta chains below was sequenced from the same sample in a study of blood T cell repertoires in COVID-19 (TCRdb year 2020). The library came from the immunoSEQ multiplex PCR assay. Imported from immuneACCESS, the table was reduced by TCRdb to in-frame sequences with V and J called. These copies leave out some clones; in studies compared against another copy, an unresolved V gene accounts for under half, and the cause of the remainder is not known. The sample table lists tens of thousands of clones, 88% of them with a count of one. The ten largest clones add up to around 5% of the sample. The sequenced material came from peripheral blood. These receptors all stem from a woman at least 80 years old with active COVID-19.

This chain joins TRBV5-4 and TRBJ1-2; 7 bases are shared with TRBD1. Trimming cost V 2 bases and J 5 bases; bases outside gene matches: 6. CDR3 size: 14 residues. The germline CDR1 and CDR2 sequences are SGHNT and YYREEE (reference sequence). The CDR3 region has the DNA TGTGCCAGCAGCTTTAGAGGGGGCGGATATGGCTACACCTTC. Its translation is CASSFRGGGYGYTF.

This clone was seen once. V gene TRBV25-1 combines with J gene TRBJ2-2; D perhaps matches TRBD1 (8 bases). The germline gives CDR1 MGHDK, CDR2 SYGVNS. This CDR3 has 15 residues. V was clipped by 4 bases and J by 7 bases, with 16 bases between them. The CDR3 DNA reads TGTGCCAGCAGTGGCCACAGGGGGGGTAGCGGGGAGCTGTTTTTT. It encodes CASSGHRGGSGELFF.

This clone was seen a few times. J is TRBJ2-1 and V is TRBV7-7; 8 bases match TRBD2. With V trimmed by 3 bases and J by 6 bases, 7 bases remained unmatched. The germline gives CDR1 SSHAT, CDR2 FNYEAQ (reference sequence). The CDR3 extends over 15 amino acids. CDR3 coding DNA: TGTGCCAGCAGCTTGAACAGTGGGACTAGCAATGAGCAGTTCTTC. Its protein is CASSLNSGTSNEQFF.

The DNA of the CDR3 is TGTGCCAGCAGCTTAGGATTAGCGGGAGATGAGTACAATGAGCAGTTCTTC. Translating it yields CASSLGLAGDEYNEQFF. The chain is built from TRBV11-3 and TRBJ2-1; 9 bases fit TRBD2. The CDR3 has 17 residues. The V segment lost 1 base and the J segment 4 bases; nucleotides outside the gene matches: 8. Germline V gene data show CDR1 as SGHNT and CDR2 as YENEEA.

The DNA of the CDR3 is TGTGCCACCAGTGATTTTCTAGCGGGGCAAGAGACCCAGTACTTC. Translating it yields CATSDFLAGQETQYF. The gene calls are TRBV24-1 and TRBJ2-5, with TRBD2 matching over 9 bases. The CDR3 is made up of 15 amino acids. CDR1 and CDR2 (germline): KGHDR, SFDVKD. V gave up 1 base and J gave up 2 bases; unmatched junction bases: 1.

Written as DNA, the CDR3 is TGTGCCAGCTCCCACCTAAGCGGGAGCCAAGCGGATGAGCAGTTCTTC. Translation: CASSHLSGSQADEQFF. This chain connects TRBV18 to TRBJ2-1; 8 positions match TRBD2. Germline-derived CDR1 and CDR2 are KGHSH and LQKENI. V shed 6 bases and J 8 bases; nucleotides not matched to a gene: 15. CDR3 length: 16 residues.

The chain joins TRBV6-2 or TRBV6-3 to TRBJ1-2; 9 bases agree with TRBD1. CDR3 size: 14 residues. Per germline, CDR1 MNHEY and CDR2 SVGEGT. Trimming at V came to 4 bases and at J to 8 bases, leaving 8 bases not matched to a gene. In DNA, the CDR3 is TGTGCCAGCAGTTCCACAGGGGGCGCAGGAGGCTACACCTTC. Translating gives CASSSTGGAGGYTF.

V usage is TRBV28 and J usage is TRBJ1-5; TRBD1 matches 9 bases. V trimming: 5 bases; J trimming: 4 bases; junction bases outside the gene matches: 15. This CDR3 is 18 amino acids long. CDR1 is MDHEN, CDR2 SYDVKM, per germline. CDR3 bases: TGTGCCAGCAGTCCACTCCGGACAGGGGAGCGCCAAAATCAGCCCCAGCATTTT. Translated: CASSPLRTGERQNQPQHF.

V gene TRBV18 combines with J gene TRBJ2-3, with TRBD2 as a possible D gene (5 bases). This CDR3 is 16 amino acids long. V lost 3 bases and J lost 2, with 15 bases in between. CDR1 is KGHSH and CDR2 is LQKENI in the germline V gene. CDR3 nucleotide sequence: TGTGCCAGCTCACCGGAGGTTGTTCCCCCCACAGATACGCAGTATTTT. This codes for CASSPEVVPPTDTQYF.

The chain is built from TRBV11-2 and TRBJ2-3, with 8 bases identical to TRBD1. Germline V gene lookup returns CDR1 SGHAT and CDR2 FQNNGV. V gave up 4 bases and J gave up 0 bases; unmatched junction bases: 9. The CDR3 loop spans 17 amino acids. Here the CDR3 reads CASSSGQGLISTDTQYF. The CDR3 bases are TGTGCCAGCAGCTCCGGACAGGGTTTGATAAGCACAGATACGCAGTATTTT.

The V and J genes are TRBV11-3 and TRBJ2-2; TRBD1 matches at 7 bases. J gave up 5 bases and V 5 bases, and 5 bases lay outside the gene matches. Germline V gives CDR1 SGHNT, CDR2 YENEEA. The CDR3 runs to 14 residues. Here the CDR3 reads CASSTRQGTGELFF. The DNA of the CDR3 is TGTGCCAGCAGCACACGACAGGGAACCGGGGAGCTGTTTTTT.

The chain couples TRBV18 to TRBJ2-7; 8 nucleotides line up with TRBD2. Per germline, CDR1 KGHSH and CDR2 LQKENI. V lost 4 bases and J lost 5; bases outside the gene matches: 7. This CDR3 region has 14 residues. The chain's CDR3 is CASSRAGTRDEQYF. Here the CDR3 DNA reads TGTGCCAGCTCACGCGCCGGGACTAGGGACGAGCAGTACTTC.

This clone turned up a few times. The J gene is TRBJ1-4, the V gene TRBV6-1, with 9 bases identical to TRBD1. V dropped 2 bases and J dropped 8; count of bases not matched to a gene: 12. The germline V gene has CDR1 MNHNS and CDR2 SASEGT. The CDR3 is made up of 17 amino acids. CDR3 in amino acids: CASSEPLGDRVGEKLFF. The DNA of the CDR3 is TGTGCCAGCAGTGAACCGCTCGGGGACAGGGTAGGGGAAAAACTGTTTTTT.

The gene calls are TRBV7-2 and TRBJ1-5; TRBD1 matches at 8 bases. The CDR3 consists of 15 residues. Unmatched junction bases numbered 7, after V lost 5 bases and J lost 4 bases. Germline lookup yields CDR1 SGHTA and CDR2 FQGNSA. CDR3 coding DNA: TGTGCCAGCAGCCTGGGACAGGTGGGAAATCAGCCCCAGCATTTT. Residues: CASSLGQVGNQPQHF. Supplemented by reference TRBV7-2 and TRBJ1-5, the full variable domain reads GAGVSQSPSNKVTEKGKDVELRCDPISGHTALYWYRQSLGQGLEFLIYFQGNSAPDKSGLPSDRFSAERTGGSVSTLTIQRTQQEDSAVYLCASSLGQVGNQPQHFGDGTRLSIL.

J is TRBJ2-6 and V is TRBV10-3, with D tentatively TRBD1 (6 bases). Trimming shortened V by 0 bases and J by 0 bases, and 9 bases separated the two germline ends. Germline V CDR1 and CDR2: ENHRY, SYGVKD. This CDR3 has 17 amino acids. The CDR3 nucleotides are TGTGCCATCAGTGAGTCGACAGGAGTCTCTGGGGCCAACGTCCTGACTTTC. Translated, it gives CAISESTGVSGANVLTF.

This clone was seen once. The V gene is TRBV28, the J gene TRBJ2-2, with 13 bases aligning to TRBD2. The J segment lost 7 bases and the V segment lost 6 bases, leaving 14 bases of the junction unmatched. The CDR3 is 18 residues long. The germline gives CDR1 MDHEN, CDR2 SYDVKM. The DNA for the CDR3 is TGTGCCAGCAGACGAAGACTAGCGGGAGGCCGGGCCGTCGGGGAGCTGTTTTTT. Translation: CASRRRLAGGRAVGELFF.

The chain links TRBV28 to TRBJ2-4; TRBD1 aligns across 10 bases. The CDR3 is 15 residues long. V was pared by 5 bases and J by 8 bases, with 9 bases of the junction left unmatched. The V gene's germline CDR1 is MDHEN and CDR2 SYDVKM. CDR3 DNA sequence: TGTGCCAGCAGTCATGGGAGGGACAGGGGTGACATTCAGTACTTC. Protein sequence: CASSHGRDRGDIQYF.